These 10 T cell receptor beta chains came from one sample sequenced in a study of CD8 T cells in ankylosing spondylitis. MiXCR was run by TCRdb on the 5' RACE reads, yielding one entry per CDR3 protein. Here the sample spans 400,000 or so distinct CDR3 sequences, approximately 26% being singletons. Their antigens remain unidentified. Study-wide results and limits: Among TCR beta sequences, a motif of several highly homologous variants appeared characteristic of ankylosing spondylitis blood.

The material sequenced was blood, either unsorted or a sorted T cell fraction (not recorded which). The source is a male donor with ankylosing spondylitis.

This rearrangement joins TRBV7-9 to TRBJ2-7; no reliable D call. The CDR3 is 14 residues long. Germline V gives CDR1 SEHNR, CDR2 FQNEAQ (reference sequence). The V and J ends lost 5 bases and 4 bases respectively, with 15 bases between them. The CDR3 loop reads CASSPDPFPYEQYF. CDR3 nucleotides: TGTGCCAGCAGCCCCGATCCTTTTCCGTACGAGCAGTACTTC.

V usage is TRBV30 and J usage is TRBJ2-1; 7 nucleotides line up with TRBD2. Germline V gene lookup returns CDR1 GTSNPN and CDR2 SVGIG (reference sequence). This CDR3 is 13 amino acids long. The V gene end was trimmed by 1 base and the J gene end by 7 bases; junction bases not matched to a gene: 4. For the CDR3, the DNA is TGTGCCTGGAGTGGGCTAGCGGTTAATGAGCAGTTCTTC. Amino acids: CAWSGLAVNEQFF.

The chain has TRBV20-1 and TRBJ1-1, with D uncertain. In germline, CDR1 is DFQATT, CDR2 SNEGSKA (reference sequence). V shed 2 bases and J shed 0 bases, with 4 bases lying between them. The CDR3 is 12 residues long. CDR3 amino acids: CSARYMNTEAFF. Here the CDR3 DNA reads TGCAGTGCTAGATATATGAACACTGAAGCTTTCTTT.

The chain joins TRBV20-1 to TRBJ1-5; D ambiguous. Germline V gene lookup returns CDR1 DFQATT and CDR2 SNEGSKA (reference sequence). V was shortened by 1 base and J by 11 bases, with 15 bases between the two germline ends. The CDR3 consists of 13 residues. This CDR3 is CSARAPAFGSQHF. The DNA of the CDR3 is TGCAGTGCTAGAGCTCCAGCCTTTGGTTCCCAGCATTTT.

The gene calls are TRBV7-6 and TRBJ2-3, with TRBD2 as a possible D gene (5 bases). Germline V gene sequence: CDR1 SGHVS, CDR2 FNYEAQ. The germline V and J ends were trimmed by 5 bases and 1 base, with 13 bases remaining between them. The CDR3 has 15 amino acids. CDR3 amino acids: CASSPRRAGTDTQYF. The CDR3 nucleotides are TGTGCCAGCAGCCCCCGGCGGGCTGGCACAGATACGCAGTATTTT.

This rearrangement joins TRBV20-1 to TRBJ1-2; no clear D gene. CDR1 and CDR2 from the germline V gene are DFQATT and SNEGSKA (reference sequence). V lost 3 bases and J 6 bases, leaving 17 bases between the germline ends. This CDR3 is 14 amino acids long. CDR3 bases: TGCAGTGCTAGGCCGGGGATAAACGTGAATGGCTACACCTTC. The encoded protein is CSARPGINVNGYTF.

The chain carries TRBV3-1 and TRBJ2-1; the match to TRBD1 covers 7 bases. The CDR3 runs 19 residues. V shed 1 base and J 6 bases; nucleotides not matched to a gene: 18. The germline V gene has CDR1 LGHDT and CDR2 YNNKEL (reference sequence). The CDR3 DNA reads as TGTGCCAGCAGCCAAGTAGAGACAGGGTCCCCACACTTTGGCAATGAGCAGTTCTTC. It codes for CASSQVETGSPHFGNEQFF.

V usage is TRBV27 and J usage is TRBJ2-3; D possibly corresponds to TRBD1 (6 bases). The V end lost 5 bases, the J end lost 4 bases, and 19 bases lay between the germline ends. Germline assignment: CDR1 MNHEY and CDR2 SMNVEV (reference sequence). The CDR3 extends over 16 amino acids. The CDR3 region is CASSVRRTAGPDTQYF. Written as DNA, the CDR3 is TGTGCCAGCAGTGTAAGGCGGACAGCCGGCCCAGATACGCAGTATTTT.

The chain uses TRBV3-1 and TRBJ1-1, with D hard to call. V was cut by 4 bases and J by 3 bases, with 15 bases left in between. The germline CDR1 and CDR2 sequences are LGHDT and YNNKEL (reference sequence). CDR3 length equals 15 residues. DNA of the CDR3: TGTGCCAGCAGCCCCTCCCATGCCGGGGACACTGAAGCTTTCTTT. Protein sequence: CASSPSHAGDTEAFF. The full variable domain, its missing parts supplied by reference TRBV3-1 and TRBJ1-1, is DTAVSQTPKYLVTQMGNDKSIKCEQNLGHDTMYWYKQDSKKFLKIMFSYNNKELIINETVPNRFSPKSPDKAHLNLHINSLELGDSAVYFCASSPSHAGDTEAFFGQGTRLTVV.

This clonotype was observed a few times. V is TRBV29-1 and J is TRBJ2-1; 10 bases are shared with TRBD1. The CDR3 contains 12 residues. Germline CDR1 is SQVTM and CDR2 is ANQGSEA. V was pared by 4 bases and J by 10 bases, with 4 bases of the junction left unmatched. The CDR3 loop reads CSVGTGGVEQFF. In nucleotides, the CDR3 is TGCAGCGTTGGGACAGGGGGGGTCGAGCAGTTCTTC.